The 32 T cell receptor beta chains reported below all come from one sample, sequenced in a study of blood T cell repertoires in COVID-19. Produced via immunoSEQ multiplex PCR; TCRdb's table is partial and in-frame only. This sample has a few hundred thousand clones, with around 90% found just once. The specimen sequenced was peripheral blood. These receptor sequences come from a young man with active or convalescent COVID-19.

The rearrangement joins TRBV5-4 to TRBJ1-2, with D perhaps matching TRBD1 (5 bases). The V end lost 5 bases, the J end lost 4 bases, and 18 bases lay between the germline ends. Per the germline V gene, CDR1 is SGHNT and CDR2 is YYREEE (reference sequence). The CDR3 runs to 15 residues. Written as DNA, the CDR3 is TGTGCCAGCAGGCATAGCCCCAGGGATAGCTATGGCTACACCTTC. Translation gives CASRHSPRDSYGYTF.

This rearrangement joins TRBV27 to TRBJ2-5; 10 nucleotides agree with TRBD1. There are 14 residues in the CDR3. The germline CDR1 and CDR2 sequences are MNHEY and SMNVEV (reference sequence). V trimming: 5 bases; J trimming: 6 bases; junction bases outside the gene matches: 6. The CDR3 protein is CASSVTGGGKTQYF. CDR3 nucleotide sequence: TGTGCCAGCAGTGTGACAGGGGGCGGAAAGACCCAGTACTTC.

This sequence joins TRBV10-3 and TRBJ2-7; no reliable D call. CDR3 size: 12 residues. V dropped 8 bases and J dropped 0 bases, with 8 bases sitting between them. CDR1 ENHRY and CDR2 SYGVKD come from the germline V gene. The CDR3 sequence is CAIPASSYEQYF. For the CDR3, the DNA is TGTGCCATCCCAGCTAGCTCCTACGAGCAGTACTTC.

CDR3 amino acids: CASSPTSGVSYEQYF. CDR3 in DNA: TGTGCCAGCAGCCCGACTAGCGGGGTCTCCTACGAGCAGTACTTC. The chain recombines TRBV5-5 with TRBJ2-7; 11 bases are shared with TRBD2. Germline values: CDR1 SGHKS, CDR2 YYEKEE (reference sequence). The CDR3 extends over 15 amino acids. Trimming removed 4 bases from V and 0 bases from J; junction bases left unmatched: 3.

Concerning this clone itself: At the DNA level, this CDR3 is encoded by other sequences in the same sample as well. The chain employs TRBV3-1 (or the pseudogene TRBV3-2) and TRBJ1-3; TRBD1 is a possible D gene (6 bases). Germline loops: CDR1 LGHDT, CDR2 YNNKEL (reference sequence). CDR3 length equals 16 residues. Trimming cost V 4 bases and J 0 bases, with 13 bases left between them. The CDR3 loop is CASSPTTGRSGNTIYF. In DNA form, the CDR3 reads TGTGCCAGCAGCCCCACCACAGGGCGCTCTGGAAACACCATATATTTT.

The rearrangement uses TRBV5-1 and TRBJ2-3, with 10 bases identical to TRBD1. CDR1 and CDR2 from the germline V gene are SGHRS and YFSETQ. There are 16 residues in the CDR3. J was trimmed by 1 base and V by 3 bases; bases with no gene match: 5. The CDR3 sequence is CASSSDRGLGTDTQYF. The CDR3 coding sequence is TGCGCCAGCAGCTCGGACAGGGGGTTGGGCACAGATACGCAGTATTTT.

Only one count was recorded for this clone. V is TRBV27 and J is TRBJ2-1, with 11 bases that match TRBD2. Germline CDR1 is MNHEY and CDR2 is SMNVEV (reference sequence). V gave up 2 bases and J gave up 8 bases; unmatched junction bases: 11. The CDR3 has 17 residues. CDR3 nucleotide sequence: TGTGCCAGCAGTTTACCTAGCGGGGGGCCCCCTCGGGATGAGCAGTTCTTC. Protein: CASSLPSGGPPRDEQFF.

The gene calls are TRBV6-5 and TRBJ2-1; possibly TRBD2 for D (6 bases). V lost 8 bases to trimming and J lost 9 bases, with 17 bases between them. Germline CDR1 reads MNHEY; CDR2 reads SVGAGI. This CDR3 spans 13 amino acids. CDR3 nucleotides: TGTGCCAGCGGAGGGTGGCAGGCCTTTGAGCAGTTCTTC. It encodes CASGGWQAFEQFF.

V gene TRBV11-3 combines with J gene TRBJ2-3; 9 nucleotides match TRBD2. This CDR3 has 17 amino acids. Germline lookup yields CDR1 SGHNT and CDR2 YENEEA. V dropped 1 base and J dropped 8; count of bases not matched to a gene: 13. The chain's CDR3 is CASSLAAGLATDSTQYF. CDR3 DNA sequence: TGTGCCAGCAGCTTAGCTGCGGGACTAGCTACAGATAGTACGCAGTATTTT.

This clone was detected only once. The rearrangement links TRBV5-4 to TRBJ2-5, with 13 bases matching TRBD2. This CDR3 is 19 amino acids long. The J segment lost 0 bases and the V segment lost 4 bases, leaving 12 bases of the junction unmatched. The V gene's germline CDR1 is SGHNT and CDR2 YYREEE (reference sequence). In DNA form, the CDR3 reads TGTGCCAGCAGCGCCCGCAAACTAGCGGGGGGGTCGAACCAAGAGACCCAGTACTTC. Translation: CASSARKLAGGSNQETQYF.

This chain joins TRBV28 and TRBJ1-3; D gene ambiguous. V lost 2 bases, J lost 2 bases, and 7 bases lay in between. CDR1 MDHEN and CDR2 SYDVKM come from the germline V gene. CDR3 length equals 14 residues. In DNA, the CDR3 is TGTGCCAGCAGTTTAACAGCAACTGGAAACACCATATATTTT. This encodes CASSLTATGNTIYF.

The J gene is TRBJ1-1, the V gene TRBV7-9; the match to TRBD1 covers 7 bases. The CDR3 consists of 14 residues. The V gene's germline CDR1 is SEHNR and CDR2 FQNEAQ (reference sequence). V shed 1 base, J shed 7 bases, and the junction held 6 bases outside the gene matches. DNA of the CDR3: TGTGCCAGCAGCTTAGAGACAGGGTGGGGTGAAGCTTTCTTT. Protein product: CASSLETGWGEAFF.

The rearrangement links TRBV11-2 to TRBJ2-5, with D perhaps TRBD1 (5 bases). The CDR3 spans 14 residues. The V end was cut by 0 bases, the J end by 4 bases, with 9 bases between. Germline CDR1 and CDR2: SGHAT and FQNNGV. Written as DNA, the CDR3 is TGTGCCAGCAGCTTAGACAGGGCCGGAGAGACCCAGTACTTC. Protein sequence: CASSLDRAGETQYF.

This sequence joins TRBV19 and TRBJ1-5; possible D gene TRBD1, 5 bases. This CDR3 region has 15 residues. The germline V gene encodes CDR1 LNHDA and CDR2 SQIVND (reference sequence). Deletions cut 7 bases from V and 7 bases from J, with 20 bases between. CDR3 loop: CASMRGGALGQPQHF. The DNA for the CDR3 is TGTGCCAGTATGAGGGGAGGGGCGTTGGGCCAGCCCCAGCATTTT.

J is TRBJ2-7 and V is TRBV3-1 (or the pseudogene TRBV3-2); no firm D call. The CDR3 is made up of 13 amino acids. The germline V and J ends were trimmed by 7 bases and 3 bases, with 13 bases remaining between them. The germline V gene has CDR1 LGHDT and CDR2 YNNKEL (reference sequence). The CDR3 DNA sequence: TGTGCCAGCACCCCAAGATACGGCTACGAGCAGTACTTC. Encoded protein: CASTPRYGYEQYF.

The chain carries TRBV21-1 and TRBJ2-3; TRBD2, as called in the table, went unchecked against the DNA. TRBV21-1 is described as a pseudogene. This CDR3 spans 16 amino acids. The CDR3 DNA sequence: TGTGCCAGCAGCAGTGAGGCGGGGGGGAGCACAGATACGCAGTATTTT. Protein: CASSSEAGGSTDTQYF.

This chain links TRBV5-1 with TRBJ2-2; D not resolved. The V gene's germline CDR1 is SGHRS and CDR2 YFSETQ. The CDR3 consists of 12 residues. V lost 4 bases and J lost 6, with 7 bases in between. In nucleotides, the CDR3 is TGCGCCAGCAGCCCGGTCCCCGGGGAGCTGTTTTTT. It is translated as CASSPVPGELFF.

The chain has TRBV7-8 and TRBJ2-7; D call uncertain. This CDR3 contains 12 residues. Deletions cut 6 bases from V and 2 bases from J, with 8 bases between. Germline lookup yields CDR1 SGHVS and CDR2 FQNEAQ. CDR3 in DNA: TGTGCCAGCAGTATTGGAGCCTACGAGCAGTACTTC. Translation gives CASSIGAYEQYF.

This clone has a handful of counts. The gene calls are TRBV19 and TRBJ1-5; possibly TRBD1 for D (5 bases). V shed 6 bases and J shed 6 bases, with 18 bases lying between them. This CDR3 region has 15 residues. Germline CDR1 and CDR2: LNHDA and SQIVND (reference sequence). The DNA for the CDR3 is TGTGCCAGTAGGACCACCGGGGGATTAGGTCAGCCCCAGCATTTT. Protein sequence: CASRTTGGLGQPQHF.

This rearrangement joins TRBV18 to TRBJ1-3, with D hard to call. The CDR3 has 15 amino acids. Germline V gene lookup returns CDR1 KGHSH and CDR2 LQKENI. V was pared by 0 bases and J by 0 bases, with 6 bases between. CDR3 sequence (DNA): TGTGCCAGCTCACCACCAGCTTACTCTGGAAACACCATATATTTT. This translates into CASSPPAYSGNTIYF.

The chain uses TRBV7-9 and TRBJ2-7, with D possibly matching TRBD2 (5 bases). This CDR3 spans 12 amino acids. Trimming shortened V by 5 bases and J by 9 bases, and 14 bases separated the two germline ends. Germline lookup yields CDR1 SEHNR and CDR2 FQNEAQ (reference sequence). The CDR3 region has the DNA TGTGCCAGCAGCCCCTTGGCGGGTAGGCAGTACTTC. This encodes CASSPLAGRQYF.

CDR3 sequence: CASNLTPGGSPLHF. The DNA of the CDR3 is TGTGCCAGTAATCTAACCCCAGGGGGTTCACCCCTCCACTTT. The rearrangement uses TRBV19 and TRBJ1-6; TRBD1 agrees at 7 bases. The germline V gene has CDR1 LNHDA and CDR2 SQIVND (reference sequence). The CDR3 contains 14 residues. V trimming: 7 bases; J trimming: 9 bases; junction bases outside the gene matches: 9.

V usage is TRBV7-9 and J usage is TRBJ1-1; D not resolved. The CDR3 is 12 residues long. Trimming pared 1 base from V and 6 bases from J, leaving 6 bases between. The germline CDR1 and CDR2 sequences are SEHNR and FQNEAQ (reference sequence). CDR3 amino acids: CASSLGGSEAFF. CDR3 nucleotide sequence: TGTGCCAGCAGCTTAGGCGGGTCTGAAGCTTTCTTT.

A few counts support this clone. Here the CDR3 reads CASSEISGGAHSYEQYF. CDR3 DNA sequence: TGTGCCAGCAGTGAAATTAGCGGGGGGGCACATTCCTACGAGCAGTACTTC. The chain employs TRBV6-4 and TRBJ2-7; 11 bases fit TRBD2. V gave up 3 bases and J gave up 1 base; unmatched junction bases: 8. The CDR3 is 17 residues long. Per the germline V gene, CDR1 is MRHNA and CDR2 is SNTAGT.

This clone was counted at least ten times. The chain links TRBV6-4 to TRBJ2-1, with 14 bases matching TRBD2. This CDR3 region has 15 residues. Trimming removed 4 bases from V and 4 bases from J; junction bases left unmatched: 0. Germline CDR1 and CDR2: MRHNA and SNTAGT. CDR3 nucleotides: TGTGCCAGCAGTGGGACTAGCGGGGGGTACAATGAGCAGTTCTTC. Amino acids: CASSGTSGGYNEQFF.

CDR3 sequence: CASSTGTGVNSPLHF. DNA for the CDR3: TGTGCCAGTAGTACCGGGACAGGAGTTAATTCACCCCTCCACTTT. J is TRBJ1-6 and V is TRBV19, with 8 bases lining up with TRBD1. Germline V gene data show CDR1 as LNHDA and CDR2 as SQIVND (reference sequence). V was clipped by 4 bases and J by 6 bases; unmatched bases: 5. There are 15 residues in the CDR3.

The V and J genes are TRBV19 and TRBJ1-2; D is unclear. The germline V gene encodes CDR1 LNHDA and CDR2 SQIVND (reference sequence). The CDR3 contains 14 residues. V lost 6 bases and J lost 2, with 13 bases in between. The CDR3 DNA follows: TGTGCCAGTAGCCTTGGCGGTCGGAACTATGGCTACACCTTC. It specifies CASSLGGRNYGYTF. The variable domain in full, completed from reference TRBV19 and TRBJ1-2, reads DGGITQSPKYLFRKEGQNVTLSCEQNLNHDAMYWYRQDPGQGLRLIYYSQIVNDFQKGDIAEGYSVSREKKESFPLTVTSAQKNPTAFYLCASSLGGRNYGYTFGSGTRLTVV.

This chain connects TRBV9 to TRBJ2-7; D perhaps matches TRBD1 (7 bases). Trimming removed 3 bases at V and 6 bases at J, with 10 bases between. The CDR3 is made up of 12 amino acids. Looked up from germline, CDR1 is SGDLS and CDR2 is YYNGEE. The CDR3: CASSAQGGEQYF. CDR3 in DNA: TGTGCCAGCAGCGCCCAGGGGGGCGAGCAGTACTTC.

The chain uses TRBV5-1 and TRBJ2-3; tentative D call: TRBD2 (5 bases). Germline-derived CDR1 and CDR2 are SGHRS and YFSETQ. Trimming left V 7 bases short and J 5 bases short, with 5 bases between. This CDR3 is 10 amino acids long. The CDR3 sequence is CASRGDTQYF. CDR3 DNA: TGCGCCAGCCGGGGAGATACGCAGTATTTT.

The CDR3 here is CASSIDPGSYGYTF. The CDR3, as DNA: TGTGCCAGTAGTATAGATCCGGGGAGCTATGGCTACACCTTC. This sequence joins TRBV19 and TRBJ1-2; D unresolved. Germline V CDR1 and CDR2: LNHDA, SQIVND (reference sequence). There are 14 residues in the CDR3. V dropped 0 bases and J dropped 4 bases, with 9 bases sitting between them.

The chain is built from TRBV9 and TRBJ2-2; 7 nucleotides agree with TRBD1. The V gene's germline CDR1 is SGDLS and CDR2 YYNGEE. V was clipped by 8 bases and J by 0 bases; unmatched bases: 7. The CDR3 totals 15 residues. The CDR3 reads CASKGGSANTGELFF. The CDR3 DNA is TGTGCCAGTAAAGGGGGCAGCGCGAACACCGGGGAGCTGTTTTTT. Using reference TRBV9 and TRBJ2-2 for the parts outside the CDR3, the full variable domain is DSGVTQTPKHLITATGQRVTLRCSPRSGDLSVYWYQQSLDQGLQFLIQYYNGEERAKGNILERFSAQQFPDLHSELNLSSLELGDSALYFCASKGGSANTGELFFGEGSRLTVL.

This clone was seen a handful of times. The chain employs TRBV6-2 or TRBV6-3 and TRBJ1-2; 7 bases agree with TRBD1. The CDR3 loop spans 15 amino acids. Germline CDR1 is MNHEY and CDR2 is SVGEGT. The V and J ends lost 2 bases and 8 bases, in that order; junction bases with no gene match: 11. The CDR3 region has the DNA TGTGCCAGCAGTTACACACCCCGACAGGGACGAGGCTACACCTTC. This encodes CASSYTPRQGRGYTF.